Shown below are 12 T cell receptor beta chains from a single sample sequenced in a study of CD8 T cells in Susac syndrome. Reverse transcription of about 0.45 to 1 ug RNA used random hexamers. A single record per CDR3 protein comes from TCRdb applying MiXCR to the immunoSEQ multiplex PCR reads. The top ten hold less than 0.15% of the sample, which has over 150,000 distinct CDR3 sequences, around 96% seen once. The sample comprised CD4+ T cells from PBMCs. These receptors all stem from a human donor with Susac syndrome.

DNA for the CDR3: TGCGCCAGCAGCCCCACGGGGACTGGGGCCAACGTCCTGACTTTC. This encodes CASSPTGTGANVLTF. V is TRBV5-1 and J is TRBJ2-6; D may be TRBD2 (5 bases). The CDR3 extends over 15 amino acids. Germline V gives CDR1 SGHRS, CDR2 YFSETQ. V lost 4 bases to trimming and J lost 2 bases, with 10 bases between them.

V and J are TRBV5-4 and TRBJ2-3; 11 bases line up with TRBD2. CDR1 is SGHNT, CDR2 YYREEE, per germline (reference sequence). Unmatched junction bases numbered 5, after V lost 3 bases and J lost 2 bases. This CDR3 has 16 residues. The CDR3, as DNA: TGTGCCAGCAGCTCCGGGACTAGCGGCTTCACAGATACGCAGTATTTT. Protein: CASSSGTSGFTDTQYF.

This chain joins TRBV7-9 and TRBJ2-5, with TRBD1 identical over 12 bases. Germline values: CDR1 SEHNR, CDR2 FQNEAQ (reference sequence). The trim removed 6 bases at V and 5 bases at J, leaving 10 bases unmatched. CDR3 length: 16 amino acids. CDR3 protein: CASRYLSGTGGETQYF. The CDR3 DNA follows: TGTGCCAGCAGATATCTTTCCGGGACAGGGGGCGAGACCCAGTACTTC.

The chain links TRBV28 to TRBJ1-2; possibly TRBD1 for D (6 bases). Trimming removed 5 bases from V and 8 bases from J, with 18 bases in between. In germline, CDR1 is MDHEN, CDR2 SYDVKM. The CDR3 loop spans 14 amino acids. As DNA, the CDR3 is TGTGCCAGCAGTCCCGGACAGCGGAGAAGGGGCTACACCTTC. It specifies CASSPGQRRRGYTF.

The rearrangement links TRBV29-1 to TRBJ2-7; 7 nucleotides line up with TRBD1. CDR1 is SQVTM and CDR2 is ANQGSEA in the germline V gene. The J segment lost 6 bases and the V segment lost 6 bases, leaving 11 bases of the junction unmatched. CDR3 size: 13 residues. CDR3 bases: TGCAGCGTCCGGGCGACAGGGTCTATCGAGCAGTACTTC. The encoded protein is CSVRATGSIEQYF.

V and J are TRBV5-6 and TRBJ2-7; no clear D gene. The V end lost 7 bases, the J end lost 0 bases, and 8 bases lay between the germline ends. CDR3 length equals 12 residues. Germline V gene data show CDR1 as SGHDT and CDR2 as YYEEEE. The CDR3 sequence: CASSGFSYEQYF. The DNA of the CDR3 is TGTGCCAGCTCGGGCTTCTCCTACGAGCAGTACTTC.

CDR3 residues: CATRHDGNYGYTF. DNA of the CDR3: TGTGCCACCCGACACGATGGTAACTATGGCTACACCTTC. This chain links TRBV19 with TRBJ1-2; D unresolved. Between the trimmed V and J ends, which lost 10 bases and 1 base, there was a span of 13 bases. The CDR3 spans 13 residues. CDR1 LNHDA and CDR2 SQIVND come from the germline V gene (reference sequence).

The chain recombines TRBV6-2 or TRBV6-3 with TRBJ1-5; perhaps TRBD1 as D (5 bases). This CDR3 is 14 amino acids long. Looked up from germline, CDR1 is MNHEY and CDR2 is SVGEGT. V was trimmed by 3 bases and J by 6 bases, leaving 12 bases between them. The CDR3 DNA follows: TGTGCCAGCAGTTATTACGGGGCGGGTCAGCCCCAGCATTTT. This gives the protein CASSYYGAGQPQHF.

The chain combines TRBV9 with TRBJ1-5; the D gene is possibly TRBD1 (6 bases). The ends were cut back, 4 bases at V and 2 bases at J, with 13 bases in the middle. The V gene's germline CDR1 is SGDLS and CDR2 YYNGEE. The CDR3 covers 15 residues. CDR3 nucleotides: TGTGCCAGCAGCCCCCAACAGGGAGGCAATCAGCCCCAGCATTTT. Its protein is CASSPQQGGNQPQHF.

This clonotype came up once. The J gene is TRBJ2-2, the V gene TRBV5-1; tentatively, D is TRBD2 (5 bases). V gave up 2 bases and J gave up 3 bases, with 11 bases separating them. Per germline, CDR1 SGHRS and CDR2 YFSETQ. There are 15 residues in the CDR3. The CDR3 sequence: CASSFPGIHTGELFF. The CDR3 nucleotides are TGCGCCAGCAGCTTCCCCGGGATCCACACCGGGGAGCTGTTTTTT.

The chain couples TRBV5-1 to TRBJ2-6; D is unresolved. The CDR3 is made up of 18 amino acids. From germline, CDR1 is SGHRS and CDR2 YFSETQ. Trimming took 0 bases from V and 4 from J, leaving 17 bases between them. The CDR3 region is CASSLEEQVLSGANVLTF. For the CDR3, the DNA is TGCGCCAGCAGCTTGGAGGAGCAGGTACTATCCGGGGCCAACGTCCTGACTTTC.

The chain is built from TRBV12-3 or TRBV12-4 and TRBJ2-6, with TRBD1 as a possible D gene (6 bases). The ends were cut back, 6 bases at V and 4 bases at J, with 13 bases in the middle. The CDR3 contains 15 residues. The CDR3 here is CASSQGSRGANVLTF. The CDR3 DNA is TGTGCCAGCAGCCAGGGGTCTAGAGGGGCCAACGTCCTGACTTTC.